Listed here is a single T cell receptor beta chain. The antigen is undetermined. One end of the junction fails to match germline, which may point to a read error. The data originate from a study of cytomegalovirus exposure and HLA in healthy donors. About the research overall: The study's early data release held some 85 million unique TCRs from HLA-typed donors.

60 Vbeta and 13 Jbeta primers were used in PCR. The assay was immunoSEQ multiplex PCR, and TCRdb's table has in-frame clones only and misses some. Counted here are about 76,000 clones, roughly 72% occurring once; the ten biggest clones make up around 10%. Germline CDR1 is MNHEY and CDR2 is SVGAGI. The CDR3 covers 13 residues. Each donor was healthy, and each was a bone marrow donor. Findings and caveats of the study: HLA allele associations emerged for 17,000 or so TCR beta sequences in a later analysis, at 0.05 false discovery rate. One variant, a missense change in DCLRE1C, was linked in a later analysis to TCR beta V- and J-gene trimming.

V usage is TRBV6-5 and J usage is TRBJ2-1; D is unclear. Material: PBMCs. The clonotype originates from a woman aged 40 to 49 in good health and CMV-seropositive. CDR3 in amino acids: CASNYSRPREQFF. In DNA form, the CDR3 reads TGTGCCAGCAATTACTCTCGACCTAGAGAGCAGTTCTTC.